This entry features one T cell receptor (beta chain) sequence. Antigen specificity is unknown. This specimen belongs to a study of T cell responses to AZD1222 COVID-19 vaccine. General observations from the study: Just 6 or 7 people given AZD1222 tested seropositive at baseline.

The V and J ends lost 1 base and 4 bases respectively, with 13 bases between them. Germline lookup yields CDR1 KGHSH and CDR2 LQKENI. The CDR3 covers 15 residues. Assay: immunoSEQ multiplex PCR; the TCRdb copy retains only in-frame clones and omits some. The sample contains 130,000 to 150,000 clones, about 92% of which appear only once. The gene calls are TRBV18 and TRBJ1-1; D gene uncertain. This receptor was obtained from an adult in good health. Source: peripheral blood, taken on day 0 of AZD1222 vaccination. Here the CDR3 reads CASSPLSPRGTEAFF. CDR3 DNA sequence: TGTGCCAGCTCACCACTCTCCCCTCGTGGCACTGAAGCTTTCTTT.